Listed below are T cell receptor beta chains from one sample, sequenced in a study of human T cells and chemical hapten exposure. TCRdb reanalysed the RACE reads using MiXCR and keeps one entry per CDR3 protein. This table has 150,000 to 200,000 distinct CDR3 sequences, approximately 26% appearing once. The source was whole blood, collected in connection with sensitization to the hapten diphenylcyclopropenone (DPC). All receptors come from a woman in her thirties or forties with alopecia areata. Some clones in this sample may be carry-over from other donors' samples. Each CDR3 is given with its conserved first and last residue. D genes are given only for firm matches. Clone size, where shown, is once, few, many, or a class for clones that have expanded.

len	j_gene	abundance	v_gene	d_gene	CDR3aa	CDR3nt
14	TRBJ2-3	few	TRBV7-2	TRBD2	CASSQGTSGFPQYF	TGTGCCAGCAGTCAAGGGACTAGCGGCTTTCCGCAGTATTTT
16	TRBJ1-5	few	TRBV12-3/TRBV12-4	TRBD1	CASSLDRGPGNQPQHF	TGTGCCAGCAGTTTGGACAGGGGGCCGGGCAATCAGCCCCAGCATTTT
14	TRBJ2-6	few	TRBV20-1	-	CSVQVGTGANVLTF	TGCAGTGTCCAGGTTGGGACTGGGGCCAACGTCCTGACTTTC
18	TRBJ1-4	few	TRBV21-1	-	CASSKFRQGVSTNEKLFF	TGTGCCAGCAGCAAATTTAGACAGGGGGTCTCAACTAATGAAAAACTGTTTTTT
15	TRBJ1-4	few	TRBV12-3/TRBV12-4	-	CASSQPGATNEKLFF	TGTGCCAGCAGCCAACCAGGTGCAACTAATGAAAAACTGTTTTTT
15	TRBJ2-3	few	TRBV9	TRBD1	CASSISGQSTDTQYF	TGTGCCAGCAGCATTTCGGGACAGTCCACAGATACGCAGTATTTT
11	TRBJ1-2	-	TRBV6-5	-	CASSHTGGYTF	TGTGCCAGCAGTCACACCGGCGGCTACACCTTC
16	TRBJ1-3	few	TRBV28	TRBD1	CASSSSGTASGNTIYF	TGTGCCAGCAGTTCTTCCGGGACAGCCTCTGGAAACACCATATATTTT
15	TRBJ2-5	-	TRBV7-9	-	CASSPPGGPAKTQYF	TGTGCCAGCAGCCCCCCAGGAGGGCCGGCGAAGACCCAGTACTTC
14	TRBJ2-6	few	TRBV20-1	-	CSASGGSGANVLTF	TGCAGTGCTTCAGGGGGGTCTGGGGCCAACGTCCTGACTTTC
14	TRBJ1-5	few	TRBV20-1	TRBD1	CSAPGGYSNQPQHF	TGCAGTGCTCCAGGGGGTTATAGCAATCAGCCCCAGCATTTT
14	TRBJ2-2	-	TRBV7-9	-	CASNVQGITGELFF	TGTGCCAGCAACGTACAGGGAATCACCGGGGAGCTGTTTTTT
13	TRBJ2-5	-	TRBV28	-	CASKLVNQETQYF	TGTGCCAGCAAACTTGTTAACCAAGAGACCCAGTACTTC
17	TRBJ2-3	-	TRBV20-1	TRBD2	CSARDLPLAGGSVLLYF	TGCAGTGCTAGAGATCTCCCGCTAGCGGGAGGCTCAGTCCTTCTGTATTTT
13	TRBJ2-7	many	TRBV29-1	TRBD2	CSVVSGRGYEQYF	TGCAGCGTAGTTAGCGGGAGAGGGTACGAGCAGTACTTC
11	TRBJ2-7	many	TRBV20-1	-	CSASLNYEQYF	TGCAGTGCTAGTCTCAACTACGAGCAGTACTTC
13	TRBJ2-7	-	TRBV6-2/TRBV6-3	-	CASSATTLYEQYF	TGTGCCAGCAGTGCTACGACTCTCTACGAGCAGTACTTC
16	TRBJ2-1	-	TRBV4-3	-	CASSSNLGGNYNEQFF	TGCGCCAGCAGCTCAAATCTTGGGGGAAATTACAATGAGCAGTTCTTC
17	TRBJ1-5	-	TRBV7-9	TRBD1	CASSRGQGAGSNQPQHF	TGTGCCAGCAGCCGGGGACAGGGGGCAGGTAGCAATCAGCCCCAGCATTTT
16	TRBJ2-7	-	TRBV20-1	TRBD2	CSARDWIAGRRSEQYF	TGCAGTGCTAGAGATTGGATAGCGGGACGGCGATCCGAGCAGTACTTC
14	TRBJ1-4	few	TRBV28	-	CASSFGQGLEKLFF	TGTGCCAGCAGTTTTGGGCAGGGGTTAGAAAAACTGTTTTTT
13	TRBJ2-3	-	TRBV27	TRBD2	CASSFLAEDTQYF	TGTGCCAGCAGTTTCCTAGCGGAAGATACGCAGTATTTT
14	TRBJ1-1	many	TRBV4-2	-	CASSPGGLSTEAFF	TGTGCCAGCAGCCCTGGCGGGTTGAGCACTGAAGCTTTCTTT
12	TRBJ2-1	-	TRBV24-1	-	CATSDVGREQFF	TGTGCCACCAGTGATGTGGGGCGTGAGCAGTTCTTC
13	TRBJ2-7	once	TRBV28	TRBD1	CASSSSRGNEQYF	TGTGCCAGCAGTTCTTCCAGGGGGAACGAGCAGTACTTC
15	TRBJ2-1	-	TRBV2	-	CASSGQALSYNEQFF	TGTGCCAGCAGTGGACAGGCGCTCTCCTACAATGAGCAGTTCTTC
15	TRBJ2-3	few	TRBV27	-	CATARMGRPFDTQYF	TGTGCCACCGCACGGATGGGGCGACCCTTCGATACGCAGTATTTT
12	TRBJ1-3	-	TRBV3-1	-	CASTKGRNTIYF	TGTGCCAGCACCAAAGGGAGAAACACCATATATTTT
17	TRBJ2-1	few	TRBV12-5	TRBD1	CASGREGQAINYNEQFF	TGTGCTAGTGGCCGGGAAGGACAGGCAATTAACTACAATGAGCAGTTCTTC
17	TRBJ2-2	-	TRBV5-1	TRBD1	CASSYGMETGAAGELFF	TGCGCCAGCAGCTATGGCATGGAGACAGGGGCGGCCGGGGAGCTGTTTTTT
16	TRBJ2-3	few	TRBV5-5	-	CASSLRETGYTDTQYF	TGTGCCAGCAGCTTGCGGGAGACAGGCTACACAGATACGCAGTATTTT
13	TRBJ2-5	few	TRBV7-3	-	CASSKTLQETQYF	TGTGCCAGCAGCAAGACCTTGCAAGAGACCCAGTACTTC
15	TRBJ2-5	few	TRBV5-5	TRBD2	CASSLSGRPQETQYF	TGTGCCAGCAGCTTGAGCGGGAGGCCCCAGGAGACCCAGTACTTC
15	TRBJ2-5	few	TRBV6-5	TRBD2	CASSYSAGSQETQYF	TGTGCCAGCAGTTACTCAGCGGGATCCCAAGAGACCCAGTACTTC
14	TRBJ2-5	-	TRBV29-1	-	CSVRPWGAQETQYF	TGCAGCGTTCGTCCGTGGGGGGCCCAAGAGACCCAGTACTTC
16	TRBJ2-5	few	TRBV4-1	-	CASSQVLLPAEETQYF	TGCGCCAGCAGCCAAGTGCTGCTCCCCGCGGAAGAGACCCAGTACTTC
14	TRBJ1-6	many	TRBV27	-	CASSPRYPLSPLHF	TGTGCCAGCAGTCCGAGGTATCCTTTATCACCCCTCCACTTT
11	TRBJ1-4	few	TRBV20-1	-	CSATNTEKLFF	TGCAGTGCCACCAACACTGAAAAACTGTTTTTT
13	TRBJ2-3	few	TRBV6-5	-	CAISQGRTDTQYF	TGTGCCATTTCCCAGGGACGCACAGATACGCAGTATTTT
15	TRBJ1-5	once	TRBV6-1	-	CASSEAGGTRQPQHF	TGTGCCAGCAGTGAAGCGGGGGGGACTCGGCAGCCCCAGCATTTT
15	TRBJ2-2	-	TRBV7-2	-	CASSLLSGSTGELFF	TGTGCCAGCAGCTTATTAAGCGGGTCTACCGGGGAGCTGTTTTTT
14	TRBJ2-7	few	TRBV5-1	-	CASSLTQQNYEQYF	TGCGCCAGCAGCTTGACCCAACAGAACTACGAGCAGTACTTC
19	TRBJ2-2	few	TRBV10-3	TRBD2	CAIRDSEGLAGGNTGELFF	TGTGCCATCCGGGACAGCGAGGGGCTAGCGGGAGGTAACACCGGGGAGCTGTTTTTT
16	TRBJ2-1	few	TRBV7-9	-	CASRPLAFSSYNEQFF	TGTGCCAGCAGGCCGCTAGCGTTCAGCTCCTACAATGAGCAGTTCTTC
15	TRBJ2-1	-	TRBV27	TRBD1	CASRGDRGVYNEQFF	TGTGCCAGCAGGGGGGACAGGGGAGTGTACAATGAGCAGTTCTTC
14	TRBJ2-5	-	TRBV12-3/TRBV12-4	-	CASSFRDGEETQYF	TGTGCCAGCAGTTTTCGGGACGGTGAAGAGACCCAGTACTTC
14	TRBJ2-3	-	TRBV7-2	-	CASSPGRATDTQYF	TGTGCCAGCAGCCCCGGACGGGCCACAGATACGCAGTATTTT
13	TRBJ1-1	many	TRBV9	-	CASSPTGNTEAFF	TGTGCCAGCAGCCCCACAGGGAACACTGAAGCTTTCTTT
16	TRBJ2-5	few	TRBV5-1	TRBD1	CASSLGQGGTQETQYF	TGCGCCAGCAGCCTAGGACAGGGAGGTACGCAAGAGACCCAGTACTTC